These 17 T cell receptor beta chains originate from one sample sequenced in a study of blood T cell repertoires in COVID-19. Using immunoSEQ multiplex PCR, the repertoire was profiled, and TCRdb retains in-frame clones only, with some absent. The profile shows under 150,000 clones, 85% to 90% of them singletons. Source material: peripheral blood. The receptors stem from a human donor in a cohort sampled during active COVID-19.

There are a few counts of this clone. V and J are TRBV10-1 and TRBJ2-3; the D is unclear. V dropped 9 bases and J dropped 3 bases, with 4 bases sitting between them. The CDR3 consists of 10 residues. The germline V gene has CDR1 WNHNN and CDR2 SYGVQD (reference sequence). The DNA of the CDR3 is TGCGCCAGGTCTACAGATACGCAGTATTTT. Translation: CARSTDTQYF.

The genes are TRBV6-7 and TRBJ2-1; D perhaps matches TRBD1 (5 bases). TRBV6-7 is assigned to the ORF class and has an uncertain function. This CDR3 has 19 amino acids. V shed 1 base and J shed 4 bases, with 23 bases lying between them. CDR3 coding DNA: TGTGCCAGCAGTTACTGGTTAGCAGGGTCTGTAATCGGGTACAATGAGCAGTTCTTC. It encodes CASSYWLAGSVIGYNEQFF.

This clone was picked up a small number of times. The genes are TRBV27 and TRBJ2-1; 10 nucleotides agree with TRBD2. Germline loops: CDR1 MNHEY, CDR2 SMNVEV (reference sequence). J gave up 2 bases and V 8 bases, and 12 bases lay outside the gene matches. The CDR3 totals 17 residues. The CDR3 sequence is CASSKIAGTSAYNEQFF. The CDR3 coding sequence is TGTGCCAGCTCAAAGATCGCCGGGACTAGCGCCTACAATGAGCAGTTCTTC.

The rearrangement joins TRBV6-6 to TRBJ2-1; 10 nucleotides match TRBD2. The V gene end was trimmed by 2 bases and the J gene end by 9 bases; junction bases not matched to a gene: 7. Germline values: CDR1 MNHNY, CDR2 SVGAGI (reference sequence). The length of the CDR3 is 15 residues. The CDR3 here is CASSYTSGGASEQFF. CDR3 coding DNA: TGTGCCAGCAGTTACACCAGCGGGGGGGCAAGTGAGCAGTTCTTC.

This clone appeared a single time. The gene calls are TRBV21-1 and TRBJ2-7; no check of the table's D call, TRBD2, against the DNA was made. TRBV21-1 is flagged as a pseudogene. There are 15 residues in the CDR3. The CDR3 here is CASSTTSGSLSEQYV. CDR3 nucleotides: TGTGCCAGCAGCACCACTAGCGGGAGCCTGAGCGAGCAGTACGTC.

This sequence joins TRBV11-2 and TRBJ2-7; the match to TRBD1 covers 9 bases. With 3 bases clipped from V and 5 bases from J, the junction kept 2 bases outside the gene matches. The CDR3 length is 13 residues. In germline, CDR1 is SGHAT, CDR2 FQNNGV. The CDR3 coding sequence is TGTGCCAGCAGCTTGGACAGGGGCCACGAGCAGTACTTC. It yields the protein CASSLDRGHEQYF.

This chain uses TRBV27 with TRBJ1-2; D remains unclear. The CDR3 runs to 14 residues. Germline V gene lookup returns CDR1 MNHEY and CDR2 SMNVEV (reference sequence). Deletions cut 5 bases from V and 4 bases from J, with 14 bases between. CDR3 residues: CASSPRSQVYGYTF. The CDR3 DNA reads as TGTGCCAGCAGTCCCCGGTCGCAGGTCTATGGCTACACCTTC.

This CDR3 reads CASRRGTDTQYF. In DNA, the CDR3 is TGTGCCAGCAGGAGGGGGACAGATACGCAGTATTTT. V is TRBV7-2 and J is TRBJ2-3; a weak D match, TRBD1 (6 bases). Trimming left V 6 bases short and J 3 bases short, with 7 bases between. CDR1 SGHTA and CDR2 FQGNSA come from the germline V gene. The CDR3 is 12 residues long.

The chain recombines TRBV11-3 with TRBJ2-1; 8 positions match TRBD2. Germline V gives CDR1 SGHNT, CDR2 YENEEA. The length of the CDR3 is 15 residues. J gave up 1 base and V 4 bases, and 3 bases lay outside the gene matches. The CDR3 DNA reads as TGTGCCAGCAGCTCCGGGGGGGCATCCTACAATGAGCAGTTCTTC. Encoded protein: CASSSGGASYNEQFF. Looking up the rest from reference TRBV11-3 and TRBJ2-1 gives the full variable domain: EAGVVQSPRYKIIEKKQPVAFWCNPISGHNTLYWYLQNLGQGPELLIRYENEEAVDDSQLPKDRFSAERLKGVDSTLKIQPAELGDSAVYLCASSSGGASYNEQFFGPGTRLTVL.

The chain employs TRBV24-1 and TRBJ2-3; a weak D match, TRBD2 (5 bases). The CDR3 extends over 13 amino acids. Germline values: CDR1 KGHDR, CDR2 SFDVKD. V was trimmed by 9 bases and J by 2 bases, leaving 11 bases between them. The CDR3 spells CATGRGNTDTQYF. CDR3 DNA sequence: TGTGCCACCGGTCGGGGTAACACAGATACGCAGTATTTT.

This clone came up once. V gene TRBV5-1 combines with J gene TRBJ2-7; 8 bases are a match to TRBD1. The CDR3 is 14 residues long. CDR1 SGHRS and CDR2 YFSETQ come from the germline V gene. The J segment lost 3 bases and the V segment lost 4 bases, leaving 6 bases of the junction unmatched. The chain's CDR3 is CASSLGDRSYEQYV. As DNA, the CDR3 is TGCGCCAGCAGCCTGGGGGACAGGAGCTACGAGCAGTACGTC.

Here the CDR3 reads CASSLHGAVAFF. CDR3 sequence (DNA): TGTGCCAGTAGTTTGCACGGAGCGGTGGCTTTCTTT. The rearrangement uses TRBV19 and TRBJ1-1; D is undetermined. V was pared by 5 bases and J by 11 bases, with 15 bases between. This CDR3 contains 12 residues. Germline V lookup: CDR1 LNHDA, CDR2 SQIVND (reference sequence).

A few counts support this clone. The chain uses TRBV5-4 and TRBJ2-5; 9 positions match TRBD1. The CDR3 runs to 13 residues. Trimming cost V 4 bases and J 5 bases; bases outside gene matches: 3. The V gene's germline CDR1 is SGHNT and CDR2 YYREEE (reference sequence). The CDR3 region is CASSIQGAETQYF. Here the CDR3 DNA reads TGTGCCAGCAGCATACAGGGGGCGGAGACCCAGTACTTC.

This CDR3 is CASSRGSQGNYGYTF. Here the CDR3 DNA reads TGTGCCAGCAGCCGAGGATCCCAGGGGAACTATGGCTACACCTTC. The chain has TRBV7-8 and TRBJ1-2; D is possibly TRBD1 (6 bases). Germline CDR1 is SGHVS and CDR2 is FQNEAQ. V lost 5 bases and J lost 2, with 15 bases in between. The CDR3 length is 15 residues.

This clone has more than one count but fewer than ten. The chain employs TRBV27 and TRBJ1-1; 8 nucleotides align to TRBD1. In germline, CDR1 is MNHEY, CDR2 SMNVEV (reference sequence). V was clipped by 4 bases and J by 0 bases; unmatched bases: 10. This CDR3 has 17 residues. CDR3 amino acids: CASSSLGQGGMNTEAFF. DNA of the CDR3: TGTGCCAGCAGTTCGCTCGGACAGGGAGGAATGAACACTGAAGCTTTCTTT.

This clone was found a few times. The rearrangement links TRBV27 to TRBJ2-3; D is possibly TRBD1 (6 bases). V lost 2 bases, J lost 2 bases, and 8 bases lay in between. CDR1 is MNHEY and CDR2 is SMNVEV in the germline V gene (reference sequence). This CDR3 has 14 residues. Here the CDR3 reads CASSLQGPTDTQYF. CDR3 DNA sequence: TGTGCCAGCAGTTTACAGGGGCCCACAGATACGCAGTATTTT.

J is TRBJ2-5 and V is TRBV6-2 or TRBV6-3; 9 bases agree with TRBD1. Trimming removed 6 bases from V and 5 bases from J; junction bases left unmatched: 4. CDR1 and CDR2 from the germline V gene are MNHEY and SVGEGT. The CDR3 has 13 residues. CDR3 amino acids: CASSADRGETQYF. The CDR3 DNA reads TGTGCCAGCAGCGCTGACAGGGGGGAGACCCAGTACTTC.